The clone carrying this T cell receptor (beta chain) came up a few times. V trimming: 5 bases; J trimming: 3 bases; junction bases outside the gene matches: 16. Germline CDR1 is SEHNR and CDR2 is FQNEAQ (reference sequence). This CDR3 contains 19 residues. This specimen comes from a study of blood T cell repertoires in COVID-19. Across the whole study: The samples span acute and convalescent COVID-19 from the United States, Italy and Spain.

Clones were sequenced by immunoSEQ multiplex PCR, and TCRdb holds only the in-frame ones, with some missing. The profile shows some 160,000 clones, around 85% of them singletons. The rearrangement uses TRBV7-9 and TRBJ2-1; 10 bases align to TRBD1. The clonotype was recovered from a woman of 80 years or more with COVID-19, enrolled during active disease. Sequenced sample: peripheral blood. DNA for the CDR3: TGTGCCAGCAGCAGCCCCAAATCAACGACAGGGGGCGGCTACAATGAGCAGTTCTTC. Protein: CASSSPKSTTGGGYNEQFF.